What follows are 21 T cell receptor beta chains derived from one specimen sequenced in a study of response to subunit inactivated influenza vaccine. TCRdb re-called the RT-PCR reads through MiXCR, storing one row per CDR3 protein. This sample yields approximately 700,000 distinct CDR3 sequences, of which about 15% are seen a single time; less than 9% belongs to the top ten. The specimen comprised PBMCs from blood, sampled 14 to 15 days before vaccination. All receptors derive from a man between 45 and 60 years old who received an inactivated influenza vaccine.

This clonotype occurred a few times. This sequence joins TRBV30 and TRBJ2-5, with TRBD2 as a possible D gene (7 bases). In germline, CDR1 is GTSNPN, CDR2 SVGIG (reference sequence). With 8 bases removed from V and 1 base from J, the gap between germline ends came to 14 bases. The CDR3 is 13 residues long. The CDR3 reads CALRGGTQETQYF. In DNA, the CDR3 is TGTGCCCTGAGGGGGGGTACCCAAGAGACCCAGTACTTC.

This clonotype was seen many times. This sequence joins TRBV4-2 and TRBJ2-1; 10 bases agree with TRBD2. The CDR3 length is 15 residues. V gave up 2 bases and J gave up 4 bases; unmatched junction bases: 2. Germline CDR1 is LGHNA and CDR2 is YNFKEQ. This CDR3 reads CASSQLAGEYNEQFF. DNA for the CDR3: TGTGCCAGCAGCCAACTAGCGGGGGAATACAATGAGCAGTTCTTC.

Here the CDR3 DNA reads TGTGCCAGCAGTTTGGGGGGACAGGGGAAAGAGACCCAGTACTTC. As protein: CASSLGGQGKETQYF. The chain employs TRBV28 and TRBJ2-5; 10 bases fit TRBD1. The CDR3 is 15 amino acids. The J segment lost 3 bases and the V segment lost 3 bases, leaving 4 bases of the junction unmatched. The germline gives CDR1 MDHEN, CDR2 SYDVKM. Combining the CDR3 with reference TRBV28 and TRBJ2-5 gives the whole variable domain DVKVTQSSRYLVKRTGEKVFLECVQDMDHENMFWYRQDPGLGLRLIYFSYDVKMKEKGDIPEGYSVSREKKERFSLILESASTNQTSMYLCASSLGGQGKETQYFGPGTRLLVL.

This clonotype was found a few times. The CDR3: CASSQERGSSEAFF. The CDR3 nucleotides are TGCGCCAGCAGCCAAGAGCGGGGATCGAGTGAAGCTTTCTTT. V usage is TRBV4-3 and J usage is TRBJ1-1, with D hard to call. Germline V gene data show CDR1 as LGHNA and CDR2 as YSLEER. The CDR3 contains 14 residues. Trimming took off 0 bases at V and 7 bases at J, with 12 bases between the two ends.

This clonotype was found many times. The chain employs TRBV5-1 and TRBJ2-2; 10 bases agree with TRBD1. This CDR3 spans 15 amino acids. V lost 4 bases to trimming and J lost 6 bases; unmatched junction nucleotides: 6. The V gene's germline CDR1 is SGHRS and CDR2 YFSETQ. The CDR3 sequence: CASSPWDRGPGELFF. The CDR3 nucleotides read TGCGCCAGCAGCCCCTGGGACAGGGGTCCCGGGGAGCTGTTTTTT.

The sample holds one count of this clonotype. The gene calls are TRBV6-1 and TRBJ2-7; a weak D match, TRBD1 (6 bases). The CDR3 is 14 residues long. CDR1 is MNHNS and CDR2 is SASEGT in the germline V gene. Trimming shortened V by 6 bases and J by 2 bases, and 14 bases separated the two germline ends. This chain's CDR3 is CASRPRTAPYEQYF. CDR3 coding DNA: TGTGCCAGCAGACCCCGGACAGCCCCCTACGAGCAGTACTTC.

This clonotype was detected ten times or more. V and J are TRBV5-6 and TRBJ1-6; D may be TRBD1 (5 bases). CDR1 and CDR2 (germline): SGHDT, YYEEEE. The CDR3 covers 12 residues. The V gene lost 5 bases and the J gene lost 15 bases, with 15 bases spanning the gap. Here the CDR3 DNA reads TGTGCCAGCAGGTTCGGGACGGGACTCCTCCACTTT. Its translation: CASRFGTGLLHF.

This clonotype was detected many times. The V gene is TRBV12-3 or TRBV12-4, the J gene TRBJ1-5; maybe TRBD1 (6 bases). The CDR3 totals 15 residues. The V end lost 1 base, the J end lost 6 bases, and 13 bases lay between the germline ends. As DNA, the CDR3 is TGTGCCAGCAGTTTAGGTCAGGGGTATGGTCAGCCCCAGCATTTT. Translation gives CASSLGQGYGQPQHF.

The table lists this clonotype with a few counts. This chain uses TRBV11-3 with TRBJ2-1; 7 bases map to TRBD2. The CDR3 is made up of 13 amino acids. Germline V gene data show CDR1 as SGHNT and CDR2 as YENEEA. The J segment lost 10 bases and the V segment lost 0 bases, leaving 3 bases of the junction unmatched. The CDR3 loop is CASSLEVGGEQFF. The CDR3 DNA reads as TGTGCCAGCAGCTTAGAAGTGGGAGGGGAGCAGTTCTTC.

The chain joins TRBV5-6 to TRBJ2-1; tentatively, D is TRBD1 or TRBD2 (5 bases each). The CDR3 is made up of 14 amino acids. Germline V gives CDR1 SGHDT, CDR2 YYEEEE. Trimming removed 6 bases at V and 4 bases at J, with 14 bases between. The CDR3 DNA sequence: TGTGCCAGCACCCGGGACGGTTTTTACAATGAGCAGTTCTTC. Residues: CASTRDGFYNEQFF. The full variable domain, its missing parts supplied by reference TRBV5-6 and TRBJ2-1, is DAGVTQSPTHLIKTRGQQVTLRCSPKSGHDTVSWYQQALGQGPQFIFQYYEEEERQRGNFPDRFSGHQFPNYSSELNVNALLLGDSALYLCASTRDGFYNEQFFGPGTRLTVL.

The rearrangement joins TRBV10-3 to TRBJ2-7, with 10 bases matching TRBD1. The trim removed 5 bases at V and 6 bases at J, leaving 7 bases unmatched. Germline V lookup: CDR1 ENHRY, CDR2 SYGVKD. The CDR3 totals 14 residues. The CDR3 DNA follows: TGTGCCATCAGTTGGGGACAGGGGATCGGCGAGCAGTACTTC. This encodes CAISWGQGIGEQYF.

The J gene is TRBJ2-1, the V gene TRBV20-1, with 7 bases lining up with TRBD2. Germline V gene sequence: CDR1 DFQATT, CDR2 SNEGSKA (reference sequence). The CDR3 runs to 13 residues. V was pared by 0 bases and J by 9 bases, with 5 bases of the junction left unmatched. CDR3 DNA: TGCAGTGCTAGAGATGGCGGGAGAGTTGAGCAGTTCTTC. The encoded protein is CSARDGGRVEQFF.

As to this clonotype: One junction end does not reproduce the germline sequence, and a read error may be involved. V and J are TRBV20-1 and TRBJ1-1; 10 bases align to TRBD1. The CDR3 spans 16 residues. In germline, CDR1 is DFQATT, CDR2 SNEGSKA (reference sequence). The CDR3 DNA reads as TGCAGTGTTAGACAGGGGGCCATTCGGATGAACACTGAAGCTTTCTTT. Its protein product is CSVRQGAIRMNTEAFF.

The chain combines TRBV4-3 with TRBJ1-2, with TRBD1 matching 8 bases. The CDR3 is 15 residues long. From germline, CDR1 is LGHNA and CDR2 YSLEER. The junction had 3 bases not matched to a gene; V was cut back by 1 base and J by 2 bases. The CDR3 is CASSQVHRGNYGYTF. CDR3 DNA: TGCGCCAGCAGCCAAGTGCACAGGGGGAACTATGGCTACACCTTC.

This clonotype has just a few counts. V and J are TRBV4-3 and TRBJ2-2; the D gene is possibly TRBD2 (5 bases). The CDR3 is 18 residues long. V gave up 0 bases and J gave up 5 bases, with 19 bases separating them. Germline V lookup: CDR1 LGHNA, CDR2 YSLEER. The CDR3: CASSQDWATRGGTGELFF. CDR3 sequence (DNA): TGCGCCAGCAGCCAAGATTGGGCTACCCGGGGTGGGACCGGGGAGCTGTTTTTT.

The gene calls are TRBV24-1 and TRBJ2-3; 9 bases align to TRBD1. In germline, CDR1 is KGHDR, CDR2 SFDVKD. The CDR3 length is 15 residues. After removal of 4 bases from V and 4 bases from J, the junction contained 5 bases not matched to a gene. The CDR3 loop reads CATSDLTGGADTQYF. CDR3 nucleotide sequence: TGTGCCACCAGTGACCTAACAGGGGGCGCAGATACGCAGTATTTT.

The V call is TRBV12-3 or TRBV12-4, the J call TRBJ1-2; D is possibly TRBD1 (5 bases). V lost 6 bases and J 5 bases, leaving 19 bases between the germline ends. The CDR3 is 15 residues long. CDR3 in DNA: TGTGCCAGCAGCCCCAGGGCGCTTAGATCTTATGGCTACACCTTC. Its protein product is CASSPRALRSYGYTF.

This clonotype was seen a few times. The J gene is TRBJ2-1, the V gene TRBV29-1; D remains unclear. V gave up 1 base and J gave up 6 bases, with 4 bases separating them. This CDR3 has 11 residues. CDR1 is SQVTM, CDR2 ANQGSEA, per germline. CDR3 sequence: CSVEGFNEQFF. The DNA of the CDR3 is TGCAGCGTTGAAGGATTCAATGAGCAGTTCTTC.

The genes are TRBV29-1 and TRBJ2-5; D gene unclear. Germline-derived CDR1 and CDR2 are SQVTM and ANQGSEA. CDR3 length: 14 amino acids. V was pared by 2 bases and J by 4 bases, with 14 bases between. The CDR3 loop reads CSVEILEMGETQYF. The CDR3 coding sequence is TGCAGCGTTGAAATACTGGAGATGGGAGAGACCCAGTACTTC. Using reference TRBV29-1 and TRBJ2-5 for the parts outside the CDR3, the full variable domain is SAVISQKPSRDICQRGTSLTIQCQVDSQVTMMFWYRQQPGQSLTLIATANQGSEATYESGFVIDKFPISRPNLTFSTLTVSNMSPEDSSIYLCSVEILEMGETQYFGPGTRLLVL.

In this sample, this clonotype turned up a few times. The chain employs TRBV5-1 and TRBJ2-3; 10 bases line up with TRBD2. This CDR3 contains 17 residues. Losses at the gene ends were 0 bases for V and 1 base for J; bases not matched to a gene: 5. Germline V gene sequence: CDR1 SGHRS, CDR2 YFSETQ. In nucleotides, the CDR3 is TGCGCCAGCAGCTTGGCCGTTAGCGGGGGGCGCACAGATACGCAGTATTTT. Protein: CASSLAVSGGRTDTQYF.

V gene TRBV21-1 combines with J gene TRBJ2-7. TRBV21-1 is tagged as a pseudogene. The CDR3 covers 15 residues. The CDR3, as DNA: TGTGCCAGCAGCAAAGCTGAAGGAGGATCCTACGAGCAGTACTTC. Its translation: CASSKAEGGSYEQYF.